The 6 T cell receptor beta chains reported below all come from one sample, sequenced in a study of blood T cell repertoires in COVID-19. Generated by immunoSEQ multiplex PCR, the TCRdb table keeps only in-frame clones and is missing some. The table lists about 180,000 clones, about nine tenths of them singletons. The source material was peripheral blood. These receptor sequences come from a woman younger than 45 with acute or convalescent COVID-19.

This chain uses TRBV3-1 (or the pseudogene TRBV3-2) with TRBJ2-7; weak D call: TRBD2 (6 bases). V was shortened by 1 base and J by 2 bases, with 9 bases between the two germline ends. Germline CDR1 and CDR2: LGHDT and YNNKEL (reference sequence). The CDR3 is made up of 14 amino acids. The CDR3: CASSQGGGPYEQYF. The CDR3 DNA reads TGTGCCAGCAGCCAAGGGGGAGGCCCCTACGAGCAGTACTTC.

This sequence joins TRBV28 and TRBJ2-7; 12 bases align to TRBD2. V dropped 5 bases and J dropped 3; count of bases not matched to a gene: 2. This CDR3 spans 14 amino acids. The germline V gene has CDR1 MDHEN and CDR2 SYDVKM. The CDR3 protein is CASSETSGSYEQYF. CDR3 nucleotide sequence: TGTGCCAGCAGTGAGACTAGCGGGAGCTACGAGCAGTACTTC.

This clone was counted only a few times. The chain has TRBV5-6 and TRBJ2-1, with D possibly TRBD1 on 6 matching bases. The CDR3 consists of 15 residues. V lost 6 bases and J 6 bases, leaving 19 bases between the germline ends. Germline V gene sequence: CDR1 SGHDT, CDR2 YYEEEE. In DNA form, the CDR3 reads TGTGCCAGCACCTTTACAGGGTCCCCCCGCAATGAGCAGTTCTTC. It yields the protein CASTFTGSPRNEQFF.

The chain couples TRBV19 to TRBJ2-2, with 8 nucleotides matching TRBD2. The CDR3 has 19 amino acids. Trimming removed 10 bases from V and 6 bases from J; junction bases left unmatched: 25. Germline CDR1 reads LNHDA; CDR2 reads SQIVND (reference sequence). In DNA, the CDR3 is TGTGCCACCGGGAGCCCTTGGGGGATCGGCGGGAGGAAGTCCGGGGAGCTGTTTTTT. Translated: CATGSPWGIGGRKSGELFF.

This chain connects TRBV27 to TRBJ2-7; 7 bases are shared with TRBD1. V lost 0 bases, J lost 5 bases, and 4 bases stayed unmatched. This CDR3 has 14 residues. Looked up from germline, CDR1 is MNHEY and CDR2 is SMNVEV (reference sequence). CDR3 DNA: TGTGCCAGCAGTTTATCCAGGGGGTATGACGAGCAGTACTTC. The encoded protein is CASSLSRGYDEQYF.

This chain joins TRBV28 and TRBJ1-2; D perhaps matches TRBD1 (5 bases). Germline loops: CDR1 MDHEN, CDR2 SYDVKM. V was pared by 7 bases and J by 8 bases, with 14 bases between. The CDR3 runs to 12 residues. The DNA of the CDR3 is TGTGCCAGCACCCCCGACCCAGGGGGCTACACCTTC. Residues: CASTPDPGGYTF.